These T cell receptor beta chains were read from a single sample in a study of T-cell reconstitution after alpha-beta-depleted transplantation in children. Each CDR3 protein gets one entry after TCRdb re-called the PCR reads with MiXCR. The data hold 500,000 to 600,000 distinct CDR3 sequences, with about 33% observed a single time. Material: PBMCs from the stem cell graft donor, obtained from the stem cell graft. The source is a human donor who donated a stem cell graft to a child with aplastic anemia. Each CDR3 is given with its conserved first and last residue. A D gene is named only where the DNA matches it firmly. The listing skips clone size in some rows; elsewhere it reads once, few, many or a size class.

D: TRBD2; size: -; J: TRBJ2-1; V: TRBV29-1; DNA: TGCAGCGAAGTAGCGGGAGGGCCGGGCAATGAGCAGTTCTTC; CDR3: CSEVAGGPGNEQFF
D: -; size: few; J: TRBJ2-1; V: TRBV4-3; DNA: TGCGCCAGCAGCCAAGACGGCAACGATGAGCAGTTCTTC; CDR3: CASSQDGNDEQFF
D: TRBD1; size: -; J: TRBJ2-4; V: TRBV5-6; DNA: TGTGCCAGCAGCCGGACAGGGGGCTTACCGTACTTC; CDR3: CASSRTGGLPYF
D: -; size: few; J: TRBJ2-4; V: TRBV11-1; DNA: TGTGCCAGCAGCTTGGGGCAGGGGTCATCGAGGAACATTCAGTACTTC; CDR3: CASSLGQGSSRNIQYF
D: -; size: -; J: TRBJ2-5; V: TRBV7-2; DNA: TGTGCCAGCAGCTTAGAGACTCTCCGGGAGACCCAGTACTTC; CDR3: CASSLETLRETQYF
D: TRBD1; size: few; J: TRBJ2-7; V: TRBV5-1; DNA: TGCGCCAGCAGCTCGATAAGGGGGCTTAAGCACTACGAGCAGTACTTC; CDR3: CASSSIRGLKHYEQYF
D: -; size: few; J: TRBJ1-4; V: TRBV25-1; DNA: TGTGCCAGCAGTGATGATGGGGTGGCTAATGAAAAACTGTTTTTT; CDR3: CASSDDGVANEKLFF
D: -; size: -; J: TRBJ1-3; V: TRBV7-9; DNA: TGTGCCAGCACACCGAGCTCTGGAAACACCATATATTTT; CDR3: CASTPSSGNTIYF
D: -; size: -; J: TRBJ2-7; V: TRBV5-1; DNA: TGCGCCAGCAGCGATAACCTAGCGTACGAGCAGTACTTC; CDR3: CASSDNLAYEQYF
D: -; size: -; J: TRBJ1-3; V: TRBV5-5; DNA: TGTGCCAGCAGCTTTAAGGTTTCGGGAAACACCATATATTTT; CDR3: CASSFKVSGNTIYF
D: TRBD2; size: few; J: TRBJ2-7; V: TRBV6-1; DNA: TGTGCCAGCACCTCGAGGTCGACTAGCGGGAGAGGCGAGCAGTACTTC; CDR3: CASTSRSTSGRGEQYF
D: TRBD1; size: -; J: TRBJ1-2; V: TRBV9; DNA: TGTGCCAGCAGCGGTGGGGCAGGGGGCGTGAACTATGGCTACACCTTC; CDR3: CASSGGAGGVNYGYTF
D: -; size: -; J: TRBJ2-5; V: TRBV5-5; DNA: TGTGCCAGCAGCTTGGCGGGACGCACTCAAGAGACCCAGTACTTC; CDR3: CASSLAGRTQETQYF
D: -; size: -; J: TRBJ1-1; V: TRBV25-1; DNA: TGTGCCAGCAGTCGACAGTCGGGCACTGAAGCTTTCTTT; CDR3: CASSRQSGTEAFF
D: TRBD1; size: -; J: TRBJ1-3; V: TRBV6-5; DNA: TGTGCCAGCAGTTACGCGGGGACAGGGGGGACTGGAAACACCATATATTTT; CDR3: CASSYAGTGGTGNTIYF
D: -; size: few; J: TRBJ2-7; V: TRBV5-1; DNA: TGCGCCAGCAGCACCGGGACTCCGGCCCACGAGCAGTACTTC; CDR3: CASSTGTPAHEQYF
D: -; size: few; J: TRBJ2-2; V: TRBV7-3; DNA: TGTGCCAGCAGCCCCGGACCTAGTTCTACCGGGGAGCTGTTTTTT; CDR3: CASSPGPSSTGELFF
D: -; size: -; J: TRBJ1-2; V: TRBV20-1; DNA: TGCAGTGCTAGTGCGGCACTCTACTACACCTTC; CDR3: CSASAALYYTF
D: -; size: -; J: TRBJ1-5; V: TRBV5-6; DNA: TGTGCCAGCAGCTTCTCCGCCAATAGCAATCAGCCCCAGCATTTT; CDR3: CASSFSANSNQPQHF
D: TRBD1; size: -; J: TRBJ2-7; V: TRBV6-1; DNA: TGTGCCAGCAGGGACAGGGCGGCCTACGAGCAGTACTTC; CDR3: CASRDRAAYEQYF
D: -; size: few; J: TRBJ2-1; V: TRBV7-9; DNA: TGTGCCAGCGATTTGGGCAGGGCAGCTAACCACAATGAGCAGTTCTTC; CDR3: CASDLGRAANHNEQFF
D: TRBD2; size: -; J: TRBJ2-3; V: TRBV7-2; DNA: TGTGCCAGCAGCCCCGGGACTAGCGTTAGCACAGATACGCAGTATTTT; CDR3: CASSPGTSVSTDTQYF
D: TRBD1; size: few; J: TRBJ1-5; V: TRBV20-1; DNA: TGCAGTGCCCGACAGGGTTCGGATAGGGGTCAGCCCCAGCATTTT; CDR3: CSARQGSDRGQPQHF
D: -; size: -; J: TRBJ1-5; V: TRBV5-1; DNA: TGCGCCAGCAGCCCGGGACATCTGGATAGCAATCAGCCCCAGCATTTT; CDR3: CASSPGHLDSNQPQHF
D: TRBD2; size: few; J: TRBJ2-1; V: TRBV4-3; DNA: TGCGCCAGCAGCCAGGAGGGACTAGCGGTCCTCAATGAGCAGTTCTTC; CDR3: CASSQEGLAVLNEQFF
D: -; size: many; J: TRBJ2-7; V: TRBV12-3/TRBV12-4; DNA: TGCGCCAGCAGCTCGGACAGCTACGAGCAGTACTTC; CDR3: CASSSDSYEQYF
D: -; size: few; J: TRBJ1-1; V: TRBV7-2; DNA: TGTGCCAGCAGCCCGACCGGGACTCCGAACACTGAAGCTTTCTTT; CDR3: CASSPTGTPNTEAFF
D: -; size: -; J: TRBJ2-3; V: TRBV10-3; DNA: TGTGCCATCAGTGCGAGGGACTCCCTTAGCACAGATACGCAGTATTTT; CDR3: CAISARDSLSTDTQYF
D: TRBD2; size: few; J: TRBJ2-5; V: TRBV12-3/TRBV12-4; DNA: TGTGCCAGCACCACTGACGGACTAGCGGAAGAGACCCAGTACTTC; CDR3: CASTTDGLAEETQYF
D: -; size: few; J: TRBJ2-1; V: TRBV2; DNA: TGTGCCAGCAGTGACAGGGGAGGGAATGAGCAGTTCTTC; CDR3: CASSDRGGNEQFF
D: TRBD1; size: -; J: TRBJ1-1; V: TRBV6-1; DNA: TGTGCCAGCAGGAAACATCCCGGGACAGGGGGCTTAAGTAACACTGAAGCTTTCTTT; CDR3: CASRKHPGTGGLSNTEAFF
D: -; size: -; J: TRBJ1-1; V: TRBV6-1; DNA: TGTGCCAGCAGACCACAGGGCAGGAGAGGCACTGAAGCTTTCTTT; CDR3: CASRPQGRRGTEAFF
D: -; size: -; J: TRBJ1-1; V: TRBV27; DNA: TGTGCCAGCAGAGGGCGGGTGAACACTGAAGCTTTCTTT; CDR3: CASRGRVNTEAFF
D: -; size: -; J: TRBJ2-7; V: TRBV28; DNA: TGTGCCAGCAGTTTAGCGTCCTTTATTAGCGTTGATCCTTACGAGCAGTACTTC; CDR3: CASSLASFISVDPYEQYF
D: TRBD2; size: -; J: TRBJ2-5; V: TRBV6-1; DNA: TGTGCCAGCAGTGAAATGTCGGGAGGGCCAGAGACCCAGTACTTC; CDR3: CASSEMSGGPETQYF
D: -; size: few; J: TRBJ2-3; V: TRBV10-3; DNA: TGTGCCATCAGCTTAGTCGTTTCAGATACGCAGTATTTT; CDR3: CAISLVVSDTQYF
D: TRBD2; size: few; J: TRBJ2-1; V: TRBV6-2/TRBV6-3; DNA: TGTGCCAAGGGGCCGAGCGGGGTAGCGGGAGGTGACTTAGATGAGCAGTTCTTC; CDR3: CAKGPSGVAGGDLDEQFF
D: TRBD2; size: -; J: TRBJ2-3; V: TRBV29-1; DNA: TGCAGCCTCCTGACTAGCGGGAGGTCCGCAGATACGCAGTATTTT; CDR3: CSLLTSGRSADTQYF
D: -; size: few; J: TRBJ1-1; V: TRBV3-1; DNA: TGTGCCAGCAGCCCCCTAGGACACGGGGACACTGAAGCTTTCTTT; CDR3: CASSPLGHGDTEAFF
D: TRBD1; size: -; J: TRBJ2-1; V: TRBV6-1; DNA: TGTGCCAGCACTCCACTCGGGACAGGAGCCAACAATGAGCAGTTCTTC; CDR3: CASTPLGTGANNEQFF